This T cell receptor (beta chain) was documented in a study of blood T cell repertoires in COVID-19. About the research overall: Acute-phase and convalescent COVID-19 samples originated in the United States, Italy and Spain. Sources were T cells, B-cell-depleted T cells, or PBMCs; the material itself was cDNA or gDNA.

As originally analysed: Estimates of nucleated cell counts were drawn from the amplification of reference gene primers. Clones were sequenced by immunoSEQ multiplex PCR, and TCRdb holds only the in-frame ones, with some missing. V, J and clone size reflect that table, while D and trimming were determined from the DNA. The data show about 170,000 clones, around 80% seen once. Germline CDR1 is LGHDT and CDR2 is YNNKEL (reference sequence). The CDR3 is 14 amino acids. V was shortened by 0 bases and J by 0 bases, with 6 bases between the two germline ends. Participants came from some 23 US areas, aged roughly 18 to 95 years.

The sample was PBMCs or T cells enriched from blood (not recorded which). The chain recombines TRBV3-1 (or the pseudogene TRBV3-2) with TRBJ2-7; no reliable D call. This TCR was sampled from a woman aged 50 to 65 in a cohort exposed to, infected with or recovered from COVID-19 (not recorded which). The CDR3 reads CASSQEGSSYEQYF. The CDR3 nucleotides read TGTGCCAGCAGCCAAGAGGGCAGCTCCTACGAGCAGTACTTC.